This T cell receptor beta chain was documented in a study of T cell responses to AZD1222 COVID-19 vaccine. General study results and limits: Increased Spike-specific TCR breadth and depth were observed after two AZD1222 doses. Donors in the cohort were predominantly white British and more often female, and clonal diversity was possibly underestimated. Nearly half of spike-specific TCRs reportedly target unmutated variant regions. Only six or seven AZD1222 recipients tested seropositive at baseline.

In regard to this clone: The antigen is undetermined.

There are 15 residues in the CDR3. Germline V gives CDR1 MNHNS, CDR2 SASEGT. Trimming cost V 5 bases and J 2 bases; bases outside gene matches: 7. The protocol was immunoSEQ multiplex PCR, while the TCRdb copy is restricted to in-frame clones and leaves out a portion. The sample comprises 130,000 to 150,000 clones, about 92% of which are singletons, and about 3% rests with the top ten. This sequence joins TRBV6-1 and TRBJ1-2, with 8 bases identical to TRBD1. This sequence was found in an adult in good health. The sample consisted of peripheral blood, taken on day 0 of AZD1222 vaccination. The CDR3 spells CASSSRTGRNYGYTF. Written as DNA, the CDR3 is TGTGCCAGCAGTTCTCGGACAGGGAGAAACTATGGCTACACCTTC.